This T cell receptor (beta chain) was sequenced during a study of identical twins. Points from the study as a whole: Where out-of-frame alpha sequences were twin-shared, they showed excess low generation probability.

In TCRdb, the 5' RACE reads were re-called with MiXCR into one record per CDR3 protein. This table holds hundreds of thousands of distinct CDR3 sequences, about 20% found once. Of note for this clonotype: As yet, its antigen is unknown.

This sample was also put to use in a study of T cells expressing NK-cell markers.

The sequenced material came from PBMCs. The TCR sequence derives from a woman aged 18-29 years in good health.

The CDR3 DNA reads as TGCAGTGCTAGATATATAGTATCGGTCACAGATACGCAGTATTTT. Translating gives CSARYIVSVTDTQYF. The chain recombines TRBV20-1 with TRBJ2-3; D is undetermined. The germline V gene encodes CDR1 DFQATT and CDR2 SNEGSKA (reference sequence). The V and J ends lost 2 bases and 2 bases respectively, with 14 bases between them. The CDR3 sequence is 15 residues long.